The 9 T cell receptor beta chains below come from one sample, sequenced in a study of vaccination effects on CD4 cells after COVID-19. These receptors lack a known antigen. Researchers isolated CD4+ T cells once approximately ten days of culture had elapsed. TCRdb's copy holds only in-frame clones and misses some; the assay was immunoSEQ multiplex PCR. The data contain tens of thousands of clones, 60% to 80% of them singletons. This specimen was CD4+ T cells from PBMCs cultured without peptide, taken before COVID-19 vaccination. These receptors all stem from a human donor who received a COVID-19 vaccine.

The chain couples TRBV29-1 to TRBJ1-2; 8 bases fit TRBD1. Germline V gene data show CDR1 as SQVTM and CDR2 as ANQGSEA. J lost 7 bases, V lost 8 bases, and 15 bases had no gene match. There are 14 residues in the CDR3. The CDR3 is CSPNKDQGALGYTF. The CDR3 bases are TGCAGCCCGAATAAGGACCAGGGGGCTCTTGGCTACACCTTC.

The CDR3 bases are TGTGCCAGTAGAGACGAAAATCAGCCCCAGCATTTT. It yields the protein CASRDENQPQHF. The rearrangement uses TRBV19 and TRBJ1-5; no clear D. CDR1 and CDR2 from the germline V gene are LNHDA and SQIVND (reference sequence). Trimming shortened V by 6 bases and J by 4 bases, and 7 bases separated the two germline ends. CDR3 size: 12 residues.

This clone was seen a single time. This chain connects TRBV6-4 to TRBJ1-1; D gene unclear. The ends were cut back, 0 bases at V and 1 base at J, with 12 bases in the middle. Germline CDR1 reads MRHNA; CDR2 reads SNTAGT. There are 16 residues in the CDR3. The CDR3 loop is CASSDSHKAGNTEAFF. As DNA, the CDR3 is TGTGCCAGCAGTGACTCGCATAAGGCGGGGAACACTGAAGCTTTCTTT.

The rearrangement uses TRBV5-6 and TRBJ1-6, with D maybe TRBD1 (5 bases). CDR3 size: 14 residues. Germline CDR1 and CDR2: SGHDT and YYEEEE. Trimming cost V 4 bases and J 7 bases, with 12 bases left between them. CDR3 coding DNA: TGTGCCAGCAGCCGGGACTATGGGAATTCACCCCTCCACTTT. Amino acid sequence: CASSRDYGNSPLHF.

The CDR3, as DNA: TGTGCCAGCAGCACCCGAACGCCTAGCAATGAGCAGTTCTTC. Its translation: CASSTRTPSNEQFF. The gene calls are TRBV21-1 and TRBJ2-1; the D call of TRBD2 is as the table states it, not checked on the DNA. TRBV21-1 is a known pseudogene. The CDR3 loop spans 14 amino acids.

This sequence joins TRBV2 and TRBJ1-2; TRBD1 matches at 8 bases. Germline values: CDR1 SNHLY, CDR2 FYNNEI. J gave up 4 bases and V 6 bases, and 7 bases lay outside the gene matches. The length of the CDR3 is 14 residues. CDR3 residues: CASRDRGRLYGYTF. The DNA of the CDR3 is TGTGCCAGCAGAGACAGGGGTCGTCTCTATGGCTACACCTTC.

V usage is TRBV10-3 and J usage is TRBJ2-7, with 7 bases fitting TRBD1. Looked up from germline, CDR1 is ENHRY and CDR2 is SYGVKD. Unmatched junction bases numbered 7, after V lost 7 bases and J lost 7 bases. This CDR3 spans 12 amino acids. CDR3 sequence (DNA): TGTGCCATCAAGGGGGCTACGATGGAGCAGTACGTC. Its protein is CAIKGATMEQYV.

The gene calls are TRBV5-1 and TRBJ1-1; D gene uncertain. Germline values: CDR1 SGHRS, CDR2 YFSETQ. The CDR3 covers 14 residues. V gave up 1 base and J gave up 3 bases, with 10 bases separating them. In DNA, the CDR3 is TGCGCCAGCAGCTTGCAAACGCGGGACACTGAAGCTTTCTTT. It yields the protein CASSLQTRDTEAFF.

The V and J genes are TRBV10-3 and TRBJ2-7, with D uncertain. Trimming removed 0 bases from V and 3 bases from J, with 6 bases in between. Germline lookup yields CDR1 ENHRY and CDR2 SYGVKD. CDR3 length: 13 amino acids. The CDR3 sequence: CAISESGRYEQYV. For the CDR3, the DNA is TGTGCCATCAGTGAGTCGGGCCGCTACGAGCAGTACGTC.